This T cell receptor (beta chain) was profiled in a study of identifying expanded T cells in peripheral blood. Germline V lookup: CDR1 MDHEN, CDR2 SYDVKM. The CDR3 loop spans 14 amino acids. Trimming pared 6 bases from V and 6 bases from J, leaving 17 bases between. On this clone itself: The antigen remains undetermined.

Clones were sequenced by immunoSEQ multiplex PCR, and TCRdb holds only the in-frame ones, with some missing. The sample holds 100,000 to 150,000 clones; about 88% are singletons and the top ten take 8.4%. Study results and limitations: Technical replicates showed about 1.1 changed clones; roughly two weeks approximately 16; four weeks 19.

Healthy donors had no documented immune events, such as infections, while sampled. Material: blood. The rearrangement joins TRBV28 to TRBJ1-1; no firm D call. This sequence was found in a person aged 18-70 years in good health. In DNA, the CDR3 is TGTGCCAGCAGCCTATACAGAAACCCGCCTGAAGCTTTCTTT. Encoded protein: CASSLYRNPPEAFF.